The 17 T cell receptor beta chains presented below share a single source sample, sequenced in a study of molecular identifiers for immune sequencing clone quantification. TCRdb independently ran MiXCR on the PCR reads; one entry per CDR3 protein. The data contain around 470,000 distinct CDR3 sequences, about a fifth of them singletons. The specimen was naive CD8+ T cells from blood, with Jurkat cell RNA spiked in. Subset meaning: FACS-sorted CD8+CD4-CCR7+CD45RA+ naive T cells. The receptors here all came from a human donor in good health. Some libraries in this study had Jurkat cell RNA spiked in.

V usage is TRBV20-1 and J usage is TRBJ2-7, with TRBD1 matching 9 bases. Germline V gene data show CDR1 as DFQATT and CDR2 as SNEGSKA (reference sequence). The trim removed 6 bases at V and 5 bases at J, leaving 11 bases unmatched. This CDR3 region has 14 residues. The CDR3 nucleotides are TGCAGTGCCCGTCCCACGGGACAGGGTGACGAGCAGTACTTC. This gives the protein CSARPTGQGDEQYF.

This clonotype has a handful of counts. The chain employs TRBV6-5 and TRBJ1-1; unclear D gene. Germline loops: CDR1 MNHEY, CDR2 SVGAGI. The CDR3 has 17 amino acids. Trimming cost V 2 bases and J 3 bases, with 19 bases left between them. Written as DNA, the CDR3 is TGTGCCAGCAGTTACACACAGACGTTTATTCGGGACACTGAAGCTTTCTTT. This sequence encodes CASSYTQTFIRDTEAFF.

This clonotype appeared a single time. This sequence joins TRBV27 and TRBJ2-4; D is ambiguous. V was clipped by 0 bases and J by 0 bases, with 6 bases between them. Germline V CDR1 and CDR2: MNHEY, SMNVEV (reference sequence). CDR3 length: 15 residues. CDR3 in DNA: TGTGCCAGCAGTTTATCTTCTCTAGCCAAAAACATTCAGTACTTC. Translated: CASSLSSLAKNIQYF.

This clonotype has only one observation. A much more abundant neighbour one base away suggests this may be a read error. The rearrangement links TRBV6-2 or TRBV6-3 to TRBJ2-3; the D is unclear. Germline CDR1 reads MNHEY; CDR2 reads SVGEGT. The CDR3 totals 15 residues. V was trimmed by 5 bases and J by 4 bases, leaving 16 bases between them. The CDR3 here is CASSVQRVGADTQYF. Written as DNA, the CDR3 is TGTGCCAGCAGTGTGCAGCGAGTGGGCGCAGATACGCAGTATTTT.

A note on this clonotype: One base away lies a much larger clone, so this may be a sequencing read error. The chain has TRBV7-2 and TRBJ2-4; the D gene could be TRBD1 or TRBD2 (5 bases each). V lost 2 bases to trimming and J lost 15 bases, with 20 bases between them. Germline V gives CDR1 SGHTA, CDR2 FQGNSA. This CDR3 comprises 14 residues. DNA for the CDR3: TGTGCCAGCAGCTTATTGCCCGGGACCGAACTACGGTACTTC. Translated: CASSLLPGTELRYF. Supplemented by reference TRBV7-2 and TRBJ2-4, the full variable domain reads GAGVSQSPSNKVTEKGKDVELRCDPISGHTALYWYRQSLGQGLEFLIYFQGNSAPDKSGLPSDRFSAERTGGSVSTLTIQRTQQEDSAVYLCASSLLPGTELRYFGAGTRLSVL.

A note on this clonotype: With a much larger clone just one base away, this may be a read error. This rearrangement joins TRBV27 to TRBJ1-5, with D perhaps TRBD1 (6 bases). The V end lost 8 bases, the J end lost 0 bases, and 11 bases lay between the germline ends. This CDR3 region has 14 residues. CDR1 MNHEY and CDR2 SMNVEV come from the germline V gene (reference sequence). This CDR3 reads CASGRQDSNQPQHF. CDR3 nucleotide sequence: TGTGCCAGCGGGAGACAGGATAGCAATCAGCCCCAGCATTTT.

This clonotype was observed at least ten times. This chain uses TRBV6-2 or TRBV6-3 with TRBJ2-3, with a weak D call TRBD2 (6 bases). The CDR3 extends over 14 amino acids. CDR1 is MNHEY, CDR2 SVGEGT, per germline. Trimming shortened V by 2 bases and J by 5 bases, and 11 bases separated the two germline ends. The CDR3 DNA is TGTGCCAGCAGTTACGTGAGTAGCGGAGATACGCAGTATTTT. Translating gives CASSYVSSGDTQYF.

The chain combines TRBV7-9 with TRBJ2-1; 7 bases agree with TRBD1. Germline V gene lookup returns CDR1 SEHNR and CDR2 FQNEAQ (reference sequence). Trimming cost V 11 bases and J 0 bases; bases outside gene matches: 4. The CDR3 totals 13 residues. CDR3 nucleotides: TGTGCCGGAGGACAGGCCTCCTACAATGAGCAGTTCTTC. Translated, it gives CAGGQASYNEQFF.

The V call is TRBV30, the J call TRBJ2-3; no definite D call. The V and J ends lost 0 bases and 2 bases respectively, with 9 bases between them. CDR1 is GTSNPN and CDR2 is SVGIG in the germline V gene (reference sequence). This CDR3 comprises 14 residues. The CDR3 nucleotides are TGTGCCTGGAGTGTATTACTGTACACAGATACGCAGTATTTT. This encodes CAWSVLLYTDTQYF. The whole variable domain, remainder taken from reference TRBV30 and TRBJ2-3, is SQTIHQWPATLVQPVGSPLSLECTVEGTSNPNLYWYRQAAGRGLQLLFYSVGIGQISSEVPQNLSASRPQDRQFILSSKKLLLSDSGFYLCAWSVLLYTDTQYFGPGTRLTVL.

This clonotype was detected ten times or more. V usage is TRBV7-9 and J usage is TRBJ2-7, with D tentatively TRBD2 (5 bases). Germline CDR1 and CDR2: SEHNR and FQNEAQ (reference sequence). V was trimmed by 5 bases and J by 10 bases, leaving 18 bases between them. The CDR3 length is 13 residues. The DNA of the CDR3 is TGTGCCAGCAGCCCAATCCAGGACTGGGCTCAGTACTTC. It codes for CASSPIQDWAQYF.

The chain couples TRBV28 to TRBJ2-7; 8 bases fit TRBD1. Per the germline V gene, CDR1 is MDHEN and CDR2 is SYDVKM. Losses at the gene ends were 3 bases for V and 2 bases for J; bases not matched to a gene: 6. The CDR3 runs to 15 residues. The CDR3 nucleotides are TGTGCCAGCAGTTTTCCGGACAGGGTGCCCTACGAGCAGTACTTC. Amino acids: CASSFPDRVPYEQYF.

In this sample, this clonotype turned up many times. The chain links TRBV6-5 to TRBJ1-1, with D hard to call. This CDR3 is built from 15 residues. V lost 0 bases, J lost 5 bases, and 13 bases lay in between. CDR1 and CDR2 (germline): MNHEY, SVGAGI. The CDR3 region is CASSYSTRAWTEAFF. The DNA of the CDR3 is TGTGCCAGCAGTTACTCGACAAGGGCTTGGACTGAAGCTTTCTTT.

This clonotype was observed a handful of times. The chain carries TRBV6-2 or TRBV6-3 and TRBJ2-3; 8 bases match TRBD2. Germline assignment: CDR1 MNHEY and CDR2 SVGEGT. V shed 6 bases and J 2 bases; nucleotides not matched to a gene: 13. There are 17 residues in the CDR3. The CDR3 bases are TGTGCCAGCAGCAGAGATGGGGCGGGAGGAGCCACAGATACGCAGTATTTT. It translates to CASSRDGAGGATDTQYF.

This clonotype was counted only a few times. The J gene is TRBJ2-7, the V gene TRBV4-1, with D possibly TRBD1 on 6 matching bases. The CDR3 spans 15 residues. The germline V gene encodes CDR1 MGHRA and CDR2 YSYEKL. V was shortened by 0 bases and J by 3 bases, with 12 bases between the two germline ends. The CDR3 DNA reads TGCGCCAGCAGCCAAGATTATCCCAGGGGCTACGAGCAGTACTTC. Translating it yields CASSQDYPRGYEQYF.

This clonotype was counted ten times or more. This sequence joins TRBV6-6 and TRBJ2-2; no definite D call. Per germline, CDR1 MNHNY and CDR2 SVGAGI (reference sequence). Trimming took off 2 bases at V and 2 bases at J, with 3 bases between the two ends. The CDR3 is made up of 13 amino acids. In DNA form, the CDR3 reads TGTGCCAGCAGTTACAGCAACACCGGGGAGCTGTTTTTT. Translation: CASSYSNTGELFF.

The chain recombines TRBV5-6 with TRBJ2-7; the match to TRBD1 covers 9 bases. The CDR3 has 16 residues. J was trimmed by 9 bases and V by 3 bases; bases with no gene match: 16. Per the germline V gene, CDR1 is SGHDT and CDR2 is YYEEEE. The CDR3 DNA sequence: TGTGCCAGCAGCTCCGACAGGGGGAAAATGGAGATCGGGCAGTACTTC. It encodes CASSSDRGKMEIGQYF.

This clonotype was counted many times. The V gene is TRBV6-5, the J gene TRBJ2-6; maybe TRBD1 (5 bases). Germline CDR1 is MNHEY and CDR2 is SVGAGI. V was pared by 8 bases and J by 0 bases, with 14 bases between. The CDR3 runs to 16 residues. This CDR3 reads CASQMTVSSGANVLTF. The DNA of the CDR3 is TGTGCCAGCCAGATGACAGTGAGCTCTGGGGCCAACGTCCTGACTTTC.